Below, 30 T cell receptor beta chains from the same sample are listed, as sequenced in a study of shared clonotypes between healthy human individuals. Here immunoSEQ multiplex PCR was the method, and the copy in TCRdb shows in-frame clones only, minus some. The data contain about 2.4 million clones, 93% of them singletons. The specimen was naive CD4+ T cells from PBMCs. Indicated subset: CD45RA+ positively selected. These receptors were collected from a man aged 18 to 35 in good health. Some clones in this sample may be carry-over from other donors' samples.

The V call is TRBV4-1, the J call TRBJ1-1; D is uncertain. Trimming took 1 base from V and 0 from J, leaving 12 bases between them. Germline-derived CDR1 and CDR2 are MGHRA and YSYEKL. The CDR3 is 16 residues long. This CDR3 is CASSQGGRTVNTEAFF. In DNA, the CDR3 is TGCGCCAGCAGCCAAGGGGGTCGGACCGTGAACACTGAAGCTTTCTTT.

The rearrangement links TRBV10-3 to TRBJ2-7; 10 positions match TRBD1. V was clipped by 4 bases and J by 3 bases; unmatched bases: 3. The germline V gene encodes CDR1 ENHRY and CDR2 SYGVKD. The length of the CDR3 is 14 residues. The CDR3 nucleotides are TGTGCCATCAGTGTCAGGACAGGGGGCTACGAGCAGTACTTC. Its translation: CAISVRTGGYEQYF.

A few counts support this clone. The rearrangement joins TRBV28 to TRBJ1-5, with D possibly being TRBD1 (5 bases). With 3 bases removed from V and 5 bases from J, the gap between germline ends came to 14 bases. The CDR3 contains 15 residues. Germline CDR1 is MDHEN and CDR2 is SYDVKM. In DNA, the CDR3 is TGTGCCAGCAGTTTGAGGGGAAGCGGCGATCAGCCCCAGCATTTT. It is translated as CASSLRGSGDQPQHF. The variable domain in full, completed from reference TRBV28 and TRBJ1-5, reads DVKVTQSSRYLVKRTGEKVFLECVQDMDHENMFWYRQDPGLGLRLIYFSYDVKMKEKGDIPEGYSVSREKKERFSLILESASTNQTSMYLCASSLRGSGDQPQHFGDGTRLSIL.

The chain joins TRBV14 to TRBJ2-7, with TRBD1 matching 9 bases. Germline CDR1 is SGHDN and CDR2 is FVKESK. The V gene end was trimmed by 3 bases and the J gene end by 2 bases; junction bases not matched to a gene: 8. This CDR3 spans 16 amino acids. CDR3 sequence: CASSHQPGQGPYEQYF. In nucleotides, the CDR3 is TGTGCCAGCAGCCACCAGCCGGGACAGGGCCCCTACGAGCAGTACTTC.

V is TRBV27 and J is TRBJ1-1; D remains unclear. CDR1 MNHEY and CDR2 SMNVEV come from the germline V gene (reference sequence). The CDR3 totals 13 residues. V dropped 2 bases and J dropped 7 bases, with 11 bases sitting between them. CDR3 bases: TGTGCCAGCAGTTTAGGGTCCGCTGTTGAAGCTTTCTTT. It translates to CASSLGSAVEAFF.

The chain carries TRBV5-6 and TRBJ1-6; D remains unclear. CDR1 and CDR2 (germline): SGHDT, YYEEEE. Trimming took off 7 bases at V and 15 bases at J, with 8 bases between the two ends. This CDR3 has 9 residues. The CDR3 is CASSGLLHF. The DNA for the CDR3 is TGTGCCAGCTCCGGTCTCCTCCACTTT.

In the case of this clone: The sample has other DNA sequences that encode this CDR3 too. This sequence joins TRBV28 and TRBJ1-2; D ambiguous. V was trimmed by 8 bases and J by 8 bases, leaving 9 bases between them. Germline V gene data show CDR1 as MDHEN and CDR2 as SYDVKM. The CDR3 runs to 10 residues. In nucleotides, the CDR3 is TGTGCCAGCGCGCGTGGGGGCTACACCTTC. Residues: CASARGGYTF.

This chain connects TRBV25-1 to TRBJ2-7, with 10 bases identical to TRBD1. The V gene end was trimmed by 4 bases and the J gene end by 6 bases; junction bases not matched to a gene: 9. The CDR3 has 15 amino acids. Germline CDR1 MGHDK, CDR2 SYGVNS. CDR3 in DNA: TGTGCCAGCAGTGCTCCGGGACAGGGGAGCAGCGAGCAGTACTTC. It translates to CASSAPGQGSSEQYF.

This chain uses TRBV19 with TRBJ2-1, with 8 bases identical to TRBD1. The germline CDR1 and CDR2 sequences are LNHDA and SQIVND (reference sequence). This CDR3 spans 13 amino acids. The junction had 7 bases not matched to a gene; V was cut back by 6 bases and J by 9 bases. CDR3 region: CASRAQGAPEQFF. CDR3 coding DNA: TGTGCCAGTAGAGCCCAGGGGGCGCCTGAGCAGTTCTTC.

The rearrangement uses TRBV28 and TRBJ1-4, with 10 bases fitting TRBD1. V lost 5 bases, J lost 8 bases, and 5 bases stayed unmatched. The CDR3 covers 14 residues. Germline-derived CDR1 and CDR2 are MDHEN and SYDVKM. This CDR3 is CASSPRTGGEKLFF. CDR3 DNA: TGTGCCAGCAGTCCGCGGACAGGGGGAGAAAAACTGTTTTTT. Drawing the rest from reference TRBV28 and TRBJ1-4, the complete variable domain is DVKVTQSSRYLVKRTGEKVFLECVQDMDHENMFWYRQDPGLGLRLIYFSYDVKMKEKGDIPEGYSVSREKKERFSLILESASTNQTSMYLCASSPRTGGEKLFFGSGTQLSVL.

V usage is TRBV5-6 and J usage is TRBJ1-6; D is unclear. Germline V gene sequence: CDR1 SGHDT, CDR2 YYEEEE. The CDR3 covers 14 residues. The V gene lost 0 bases and the J gene lost 7 bases, with 8 bases spanning the gap. CDR3 in amino acids: CASSLDGGNSPLHF. The CDR3 bases are TGTGCCAGCAGCTTGGACGGTGGGAATTCACCCCTCCACTTT.

The chain is built from TRBV6-1 and TRBJ1-1; no firm D call. The germline CDR1 and CDR2 sequences are MNHNS and SASEGT. V lost 6 bases to trimming and J lost 3 bases, with 14 bases between them. The CDR3 extends over 14 amino acids. CDR3 protein: CASRAVAGHTEAFF. DNA for the CDR3: TGTGCCAGCAGGGCCGTCGCCGGGCACACTGAAGCTTTCTTT.

The chain joins TRBV2 to TRBJ1-1; 9 nucleotides match TRBD1. The CDR3 is 17 amino acids. Losses at the gene ends were 6 bases for V and 3 bases for J; bases not matched to a gene: 14. Germline V lookup: CDR1 SNHLY, CDR2 FYNNEI. The CDR3, as DNA: TGTGCCAGCAGAGTGGGTACGGGACAGGGCTCCTACACTGAAGCTTTCTTT. Amino acid sequence: CASRVGTGQGSYTEAFF.

This chain joins TRBV4-2 and TRBJ2-5, with 7 nucleotides matching TRBD2. CDR1 and CDR2 (germline): LGHNA, YNFKEQ. The junction had 10 bases not matched to a gene; V was cut back by 1 base and J by 2 bases. The CDR3 contains 17 residues. CDR3 in DNA: TGTGCCAGCAGCCAAGGGCCTCCCAGCGGGGTACAAGAGACCCAGTACTTC. This sequence encodes CASSQGPPSGVQETQYF.

This clone has a single count. This chain uses TRBV6-1 with TRBJ1-2; the D gene is possibly TRBD1 (5 bases). Trimming left V 2 bases short and J 6 bases short, with 13 bases between. Germline V CDR1 and CDR2: MNHNS, SASEGT. This CDR3 has 14 amino acids. The CDR3: CASSERARVNGYTF. The CDR3 bases are TGTGCCAGCAGTGAAAGGGCCAGGGTGAATGGCTACACCTTC.

V is TRBV11-2 and J is TRBJ1-1; TRBD1 matches 9 bases. The CDR3 is 14 amino acids. The junction had 0 bases not matched to a gene; V was cut back by 4 bases and J by 0 bases. CDR1 and CDR2 (germline): SGHAT, FQNNGV. The CDR3 here is CASSWDRVNTEAFF. The CDR3 coding sequence is TGTGCCAGCAGCTGGGACAGGGTGAACACTGAAGCTTTCTTT.

The chain links TRBV7-2 to TRBJ1-1; D is ambiguous. The CDR3 has 18 amino acids. V was shortened by 1 base and J by 0 bases, with 18 bases between the two germline ends. Germline V gives CDR1 SGHTA, CDR2 FQGNSA. The CDR3 DNA is TGTGCCAGCAGCTTAGAAAGTCCCCTCGGGTTCATGAACACTGAAGCTTTCTTT. This translates into CASSLESPLGFMNTEAFF.

The chain has TRBV5-1 and TRBJ2-7, with a possible D match to TRBD1 (8 bases). This CDR3 contains 15 residues. V was shortened by 0 bases and J by 6 bases, with 16 bases between the two germline ends. Germline assignment: CDR1 SGHRS and CDR2 YFSETQ. This chain's CDR3 is CASSLEGQVAGEQYF. The CDR3 DNA follows: TGCGCCAGCAGCTTGGAGGGACAGGTAGCGGGCGAGCAGTACTTC.

V is TRBV21-1 and J is TRBJ2-7; TRBD2 reflects the table's D call only, with no check against the DNA. TRBV21-1 is a pseudogene. The CDR3 totals 16 residues. The CDR3 DNA reads TGTGCCAGCAAGTTGGTCCGGCTAGCGGGCTTTTACGAGCAGTACTTC. It codes for CASKLVRLAGFYEQYF.

V usage is TRBV28 and J usage is TRBJ1-5; D perhaps matches TRBD1 (5 bases). CDR1 and CDR2 from the germline V gene are MDHEN and SYDVKM. Trimming shortened V by 0 bases and J by 0 bases, and 9 bases separated the two germline ends. The CDR3 length is 16 residues. CDR3 coding DNA: TGTGCCAGCAGTTTATGGACAGATTTTAGCAATCAGCCCCAGCATTTT. This sequence encodes CASSLWTDFSNQPQHF.

This sequence joins TRBV2 and TRBJ1-5, with a weak D call TRBD1 (5 bases). The V gene lost 5 bases and the J gene lost 4 bases, with 12 bases spanning the gap. This CDR3 has 14 residues. The germline V gene has CDR1 SNHLY and CDR2 FYNNEI. CDR3 protein: CASSFGQGNQPQHF. The CDR3 DNA is TGTGCCAGCAGTTTCGGCCAGGGAAATCAGCCCCAGCATTTT.

V is TRBV27 and J is TRBJ1-3; no definite D call. Trimming took 10 bases from V and 0 from J, leaving 22 bases between them. The CDR3 extends over 17 amino acids. Germline CDR1 MNHEY, CDR2 SMNVEV (reference sequence). Here the CDR3 DNA reads TGTGCCACAGCTCGGACTTACTATCAGAGCTCTGGAAACACCATATATTTT. Its protein product is CATARTYYQSSGNTIYF.

The V gene is TRBV28, the J gene TRBJ1-5; D not certain. The CDR3 runs 12 residues. Germline values: CDR1 MDHEN, CDR2 SYDVKM. V lost 4 bases to trimming and J lost 5 bases, with 6 bases between them. The CDR3 region is CASSSQYQPQHF. CDR3 coding DNA: TGTGCCAGCAGTTCACAGTATCAGCCCCAGCATTTT.

The chain has TRBV6-6 and TRBJ2-7; D gene ambiguous. The CDR3 extends over 11 amino acids. V was clipped by 3 bases and J by 10 bases, with 10 bases between them. The germline V gene encodes CDR1 MNHNY and CDR2 SVGAGI (reference sequence). The CDR3 coding sequence is TGTGCCAGCAGTTATGGCCCTGAACAGTACTTC. Translation gives CASSYGPEQYF.

The chain employs TRBV6-1 and TRBJ2-7; perhaps TRBD2 as D (6 bases). Germline V gene sequence: CDR1 MNHNS, CDR2 SASEGT. The CDR3 consists of 14 residues. The V end lost 8 bases, the J end lost 0 bases, and 14 bases lay between the germline ends. The CDR3 is CASGAGRSSYEQYF. The CDR3 nucleotides read TGTGCCAGCGGCGCGGGACGGAGCTCCTACGAGCAGTACTTC.

This chain joins TRBV28 and TRBJ1-1; tentatively, D is TRBD1 (6 bases). V shed 2 bases and J shed 6 bases, with 10 bases lying between them. The CDR3 spans 13 residues. Germline V gene sequence: CDR1 MDHEN, CDR2 SYDVKM. CDR3 nucleotides: TGTGCCAGCAGTTTACGCAGGGGACCTGAAGCTTTCTTT. Translating gives CASSLRRGPEAFF.

The J gene is TRBJ2-1, the V gene TRBV7-8; D uncertain. Germline V gene lookup returns CDR1 SGHVS and CDR2 FQNEAQ. Between the trimmed V and J ends, which lost 1 base and 1 base, there was a span of 8 bases. The CDR3 has 15 residues. For the CDR3, the DNA is TGTGCCAGCAGCTTAGTCTTGGGTTCCTACAATGAGCAGTTCTTC. Encoded protein: CASSLVLGSYNEQFF.

V usage is TRBV6-5 and J usage is TRBJ1-3; 8 bases align to TRBD1. Germline lookup yields CDR1 MNHEY and CDR2 SVGAGI. The V segment lost 2 bases and the J segment 0 bases; nucleotides outside the gene matches: 3. CDR3 size: 16 residues. The CDR3 DNA is TGTGCCAGCAGTTACGGGACAGGCGACTCTGGAAACACCATATATTTT. Protein product: CASSYGTGDSGNTIYF.

This chain links TRBV10-3 with TRBJ1-2; 8 bases align to TRBD1. The V gene end was trimmed by 6 bases and the J gene end by 5 bases; junction bases not matched to a gene: 5. This CDR3 region has 13 residues. Per germline, CDR1 ENHRY and CDR2 SYGVKD. The CDR3 protein is CAIRGQASYGYTF. The CDR3 region has the DNA TGTGCCATCAGGGGACAGGCCTCATATGGCTACACCTTC.

The gene calls are TRBV4-1 and TRBJ2-3; TRBD2 aligns across 9 bases. J lost 1 base, V lost 0 bases, and 11 bases had no gene match. The CDR3 totals 19 residues. Germline values: CDR1 MGHRA, CDR2 YSYEKL. The CDR3 here is CASSQDASGITFRTDTQYF. As DNA, the CDR3 is TGCGCCAGCAGCCAAGACGCTAGCGGGATCACCTTCCGCACAGATACGCAGTATTTT.